This passage covers 25 T cell receptor beta chains from one sample sequenced in a study of T-cell memory formation after mild COVID-19. MiXCR, run by TCRdb on the 5' RACE reads, gives a single entry per CDR3 protein. The sample gives 100,000 to 120,000 distinct CDR3 sequences, 22% of which show up once; about 42% is in the top ten. Sequenced input: PBMCs or a T cell subset sorted from them (not recorded which). These receptors originate from a man younger than 30 who had mild COVID-19 (a few samples of this study predate the infection). Cell type and time point are not known.

This clonotype turned up a few times. This CDR3 reads CAISESEGRASYEQYF. The CDR3 region has the DNA TGTGCCATCAGTGAGTCGGAGGGCAGGGCCTCCTACGAGCAGTACTTC. V gene TRBV10-3 combines with J gene TRBJ2-7, with D maybe TRBD2 (6 bases). In germline, CDR1 is ENHRY, CDR2 SYGVKD. There are 16 residues in the CDR3. Trimming shortened V by 0 bases and J by 0 bases, and 12 bases separated the two germline ends.

This clonotype showed up just a few times. The gene calls are TRBV11-2 and TRBJ1-1; D possibly corresponds to TRBD1 (6 bases). This CDR3 has 15 residues. Looked up from germline, CDR1 is SGHAT and CDR2 is FQNNGV. Trimming removed 4 bases at V and 1 base at J, with 13 bases between. CDR3 loop: CASSSPGQTNTEAFF. CDR3 coding DNA: TGTGCCAGCAGCTCTCCCGGACAGACGAACACTGAAGCTTTCTTT.

This clonotype was picked up a small number of times. V usage is TRBV4-2 and J usage is TRBJ2-3; D is possibly TRBD2 (6 bases). Per the germline V gene, CDR1 is LGHNA and CDR2 is YNFKEQ. Between the trimmed V and J ends, which lost 1 base and 2 bases, there was a span of 7 bases. The CDR3 length is 14 residues. CDR3 bases: TGTGCCAGCAGCCAAGGGGACTTCACAGATACGCAGTATTTT. Its protein is CASSQGDFTDTQYF.

This chain links TRBV2 with TRBJ2-7; TRBD2 matches 7 bases. Germline trimming cut 8 bases from V and 3 bases from J; bases unmatched to any gene: 7. CDR3 length equals 13 residues. CDR1 and CDR2 (germline): SNHLY, FYNNEI. CDR3 nucleotide sequence: TGTGCCAGCCTGTTGGCTAGCGGCTACGAGCAGTACTTC. Amino acids: CASLLASGYEQYF.

In this sample, this clonotype turned up a few times. The chain combines TRBV7-9 with TRBJ2-2; tentatively, D is TRBD1 or TRBD2 (5 bases each). V lost 2 bases, J lost 1 base, and 8 bases lay in between. There are 15 residues in the CDR3. Per germline, CDR1 SEHNR and CDR2 FQNEAQ (reference sequence). CDR3 DNA: TGTGCCAGCAGCTTAAGGGACGGGAACACCGGGGAGCTGTTTTTT. Its protein is CASSLRDGNTGELFF.

This clonotype was detected a few times. The CDR3 DNA reads TGTGCCAGCAGCTTAGCTAACAGCGGGGTCGGGGAGCTGTTTTTT. Amino acid sequence: CASSLANSGVGELFF. J is TRBJ2-2 and V is TRBV7-6, with 7 positions matching TRBD2. The CDR3 sequence is 15 residues long. Germline CDR1 is SGHVS and CDR2 is FNYEAQ. J was trimmed by 7 bases and V by 0 bases; bases with no gene match: 5.

A word on this clonotype: The junction and the germline gene differ at one end; a read error may be behind it. V is TRBV7-9 and J is TRBJ2-2, with a tentative D call TRBD2 (5 bases). The CDR3 runs to 13 residues. Germline loops: CDR1 SEHNR, CDR2 FQNEAQ (reference sequence). CDR3 region: CASSLRRTEELFF. CDR3 DNA sequence: TGTGCCAGCAGCTTAAGGAGGACCGAGGAGCTGTTTTTT. Combining the CDR3 with reference TRBV7-9 and TRBJ2-2 gives the whole variable domain DTGVSQNPRHKITKRGQNVTFRCDPISEHNRLYWYRQTLGQGPEFLTYFQNEAQLEKSRLLSDRFSAERPKGSFSTLEIQRTEQGDSAMYLCASSLRRTEELFFGEGSRLTVL.

The chain has TRBV4-3 and TRBJ2-1, with 7 nucleotides matching TRBD2. Germline CDR1 is LGHNA and CDR2 is YSLEER. The CDR3 extends over 15 amino acids. V was clipped by 1 base and J by 2 bases; unmatched bases: 2. For the CDR3, the DNA is TGCGCCAGCAGCCAAGGGGGGGGAGCCTACAATGAGCAGTTCTTC. Translating it yields CASSQGGGAYNEQFF.

In this sample, this clonotype turned up a few times. This chain links TRBV5-1 with TRBJ2-5; D is tentatively TRBD1 or TRBD2 (5 bases each). Germline values: CDR1 SGHRS, CDR2 YFSETQ. The ends were cut back, 6 bases at V and 2 bases at J, with 14 bases in the middle. CDR3 size: 14 residues. The CDR3 DNA reads as TGCGCCAGCACCGTCCGGGGCCGACAAGAGACCCAGTACTTC. Its protein product is CASTVRGRQETQYF.

This rearrangement joins TRBV5-1 to TRBJ1-2; 7 bases map to TRBD1. Unmatched junction bases numbered 6, after V lost 3 bases and J lost 4 bases. This CDR3 comprises 14 residues. Germline loops: CDR1 SGHRS, CDR2 YFSETQ. The CDR3 loop is CASSSDRDSYGYTF. The CDR3 DNA reads TGCGCCAGCAGCTCGGATCGGGACAGCTATGGCTACACCTTC. Together with reference TRBV5-1 and TRBJ1-2, the CDR3 gives the full variable domain: KAGVTQTPRYLIKTRGQQVTLSCSPISGHRSVSWYQQTPGQGLQFLFEYFSETQRNKGNFPGRFSGRQFSNSRSEMNVSTLELGDSALYLCASSSDRDSYGYTFGSGTRLTVV.

This chain connects TRBV2 to TRBJ2-7; 7 bases are shared with TRBD1. Germline V gene lookup returns CDR1 SNHLY and CDR2 FYNNEI. After removal of 9 bases from V and 0 bases from J, the junction contained 5 bases not matched to a gene. This CDR3 contains 13 residues. CDR3 nucleotide sequence: TGTGCCAGTGAGGGGACAGCCTCCTACGAGCAGTACTTC. It specifies CASEGTASYEQYF. Supplemented by reference TRBV2 and TRBJ2-7, the full variable domain reads EPEVTQTPSHQVTQMGQEVILRCVPISNHLYFYWYRQILGQKVEFLVSFYNNEISEKSEIFDDQFSVERPDGSNFTLKIRSTKLEDSAMYFCASEGTASYEQYFGPGTRLTVT.

This clonotype was seen only a few times. J is TRBJ2-2 and V is TRBV20-1; D remains unclear. Trimming took off 5 bases at V and 1 base at J, with 8 bases between the two ends. The CDR3 has 13 amino acids. Per the germline V gene, CDR1 is DFQATT and CDR2 is SNEGSKA (reference sequence). CDR3 loop: CSALTENTGELFF. CDR3 sequence (DNA): TGCAGTGCTCTCACAGAGAACACCGGGGAGCTGTTTTTT.

The chain couples TRBV7-2 to TRBJ2-5, with D uncertain. The germline V and J ends were trimmed by 5 bases and 5 bases, with 15 bases remaining between them. This CDR3 is built from 14 residues. The germline V gene encodes CDR1 SGHTA and CDR2 FQGNSA. The CDR3 loop reads CASSAPGREETQYF. CDR3 bases: TGTGCCAGCAGCGCTCCTGGACGCGAGGAGACCCAGTACTTC.

The chain uses TRBV19 and TRBJ1-5; D call uncertain. CDR1 and CDR2 from the germline V gene are LNHDA and SQIVND (reference sequence). Trimming took 1 base from V and 6 from J, leaving 19 bases between them. The CDR3 totals 17 residues. CDR3 nucleotide sequence: TGTGCCAGTAGTATAGGTGGGGATCCCCCGCGAGGTCAGCCCCAGCATTTT. Translation: CASSIGGDPPRGQPQHF.

This chain uses TRBV7-6 with TRBJ2-1; 7 bases align to TRBD2. The germline gives CDR1 SGHVS, CDR2 FNYEAQ. This CDR3 is 16 amino acids long. After removal of 7 bases from V and 7 bases from J, the junction contained 16 bases not matched to a gene. The CDR3 nucleotides are TGTGCCAGCACCTTCAGCGGGACTTTGGGGCGAAATGAGCAGTTCTTC. It specifies CASTFSGTLGRNEQFF.

V usage is TRBV7-2 and J usage is TRBJ2-3; D uncertain. Trimming removed 10 bases at V and 6 bases at J, with 8 bases between. In germline, CDR1 is SGHTA, CDR2 FQGNSA. The CDR3 consists of 10 residues. The CDR3 region is CATSVDTQYF. CDR3 coding DNA: TGTGCCACTTCCGTGGATACGCAGTATTTT.

This chain uses TRBV7-8 with TRBJ1-1; D is undetermined. Germline CDR1 is SGHVS and CDR2 is FQNEAQ. This CDR3 spans 15 amino acids. The germline V and J ends were trimmed by 3 bases and 1 base, with 12 bases remaining between them. DNA of the CDR3: TGTGCCAGCAGCTTCCAGGAAATCCCGAACACTGAAGCTTTCTTT. This encodes CASSFQEIPNTEAFF. The full variable domain, completed using reference TRBV7-8 and TRBJ1-1, is GAGVSQSPRYKVAKRGQDVALRCDPISGHVSLFWYQQALGQGPEFLTYFQNEAQLDKSGLPSDRFFAERPEGSVSTLKIQRTQQEDSAVYLCASSFQEIPNTEAFFGQGTRLTVV.

The chain joins TRBV7-2 to TRBJ1-1; D not certain. Germline CDR1 and CDR2: SGHTA and FQGNSA. V gave up 3 bases and J gave up 8 bases, with 10 bases separating them. This CDR3 is built from 12 residues. CDR3 sequence reads: CASSFIPLEAFF. CDR3 nucleotide sequence: TGTGCCAGCAGCTTTATCCCCCTGGAAGCTTTCTTT.

This chain joins TRBV30 and TRBJ2-1; maybe TRBD2 (5 bases). CDR3 size: 14 residues. The germline V gene has CDR1 GTSNPN and CDR2 SVGIG (reference sequence). Between the trimmed V and J ends, which lost 4 bases and 7 bases, there was a span of 17 bases. In DNA, the CDR3 is TGTGCCTGGACATTTCTCCAGACGGGGAATGAGCAGTTCTTC. Amino acids: CAWTFLQTGNEQFF.

The chain uses TRBV9 and TRBJ2-1, with D hard to call. CDR1 SGDLS and CDR2 YYNGEE come from the germline V gene. The CDR3 has 16 amino acids. The V end lost 5 bases, the J end lost 4 bases, and 19 bases lay between the germline ends. CDR3 DNA: TGTGCCAGCAGTCCCAACGGGCGTATTGGATACAATGAGCAGTTCTTC. It specifies CASSPNGRIGYNEQFF. Full variable domain (remainder filled in from reference TRBV9 and TRBJ2-1): DSGVTQTPKHLITATGQRVTLRCSPRSGDLSVYWYQQSLDQGLQFLIQYYNGEERAKGNILERFSAQQFPDLHSELNLSSLELGDSALYFCASSPNGRIGYNEQFFGPGTRLTVL.

This chain uses TRBV12-3 or TRBV12-4 with TRBJ2-7; possibly TRBD1 for D (6 bases). V was clipped by 3 bases and J by 6 bases, with 12 bases between them. This CDR3 has 13 amino acids. The CDR3 loop is CASSFDVRGEQYF. In DNA, the CDR3 is TGTGCCAGCAGTTTCGACGTCAGGGGCGAGCAGTACTTC.

This rearrangement joins TRBV3-1 to TRBJ1-1; D unresolved. The germline V and J ends were trimmed by 0 bases and 8 bases, with 7 bases remaining between them. The CDR3 extends over 12 amino acids. In germline, CDR1 is LGHDT, CDR2 YNNKEL (reference sequence). The CDR3 DNA is TGTGCCAGCAGCCAAGATGCCAAAGAAGCTTTCTTT. Residues: CASSQDAKEAFF.

The chain recombines TRBV27 with TRBJ2-1, with D unclear. The CDR3 contains 14 residues. Trimming removed 4 bases from V and 6 bases from J, with 13 bases in between. Per the germline V gene, CDR1 is MNHEY and CDR2 is SMNVEV (reference sequence). Here the CDR3 reads CASSSNIGGNEQFF. The CDR3 region has the DNA TGTGCCAGCAGTTCTAACATTGGTGGCAATGAGCAGTTCTTC.

V and J are TRBV18 and TRBJ2-3; 9 bases agree with TRBD1. V trimming: 6 bases; J trimming: 4 bases; junction bases outside the gene matches: 11. The CDR3 length is 16 residues. Germline loops: CDR1 KGHSH, CDR2 LQKENI. The CDR3 region is CASSQPRGQGPDTQYF. In DNA form, the CDR3 reads TGTGCCAGCTCTCAACCTCGGGGACAGGGACCAGATACGCAGTATTTT.

V gene TRBV20-1 combines with J gene TRBJ2-2; 8 positions match TRBD2. The ends lost 6 bases at V and 13 bases at J; junction bases unmatched: 10. The CDR3 spans 12 residues. Per germline, CDR1 DFQATT and CDR2 SNEGSKA (reference sequence). CDR3: CSATSGVGGLFF. The CDR3 DNA follows: TGCAGTGCAACTAGCGGTGTCGGAGGGCTGTTTTTT.